The 15 T cell receptor beta chains presented below share a single source sample, sequenced in a study of T cells in Graves' hyperthyroidism and ophthalmopathy. TCR beta CDR3 sequences were amplified from RNA transcripts. When the TCR CDR3 underwent first-round RT-PCR, the HTBI primer set was used. TCRdb analysed the multiplex PCR reads with MiXCR anew, one entry per CDR3 protein. Of around 520,000 distinct CDR3 sequences listed, around 14% are singletons. Sequenced input: blood. All receptors derive from a woman between 18 and 30 years old with Graves' hyperthyroidism.

This clonotype was observed a few times. V usage is TRBV5-4 and J usage is TRBJ2-2; D not certain. This CDR3 is 14 amino acids long. Trimming left V 4 bases short and J 7 bases short, with 14 bases between. The germline V gene has CDR1 SGHNT and CDR2 YYREEE (reference sequence). CDR3 in DNA: TGTGCCAGCAGCCCGACCCGCCGGATCGGGGAGCTGTTTTTT. This codes for CASSPTRRIGELFF.

This clonotype was seen many times. The J gene is TRBJ2-3, the V gene TRBV3-1; 11 bases are shared with TRBD2. Per the germline V gene, CDR1 is LGHDT and CDR2 is YNNKEL (reference sequence). The CDR3 loop spans 20 amino acids. The V and J ends lost 3 bases and 5 bases, in that order; junction bases with no gene match: 19. The CDR3 here is CASSHRSAPTTSGSRDTQYF. Written as DNA, the CDR3 is TGTGCCAGCAGCCATCGTTCTGCCCCAACAACTAGCGGGAGCCGAGATACGCAGTATTTT.

This clonotype was counted many times. This chain connects TRBV10-3 to TRBJ2-7; D is uncertain. Germline values: CDR1 ENHRY, CDR2 SYGVKD. The CDR3 contains 12 residues. Trimming took 6 bases from V and 3 from J, leaving 9 bases between them. The CDR3 region is CAISQANYEQYF. CDR3 nucleotides: TGTGCCATCAGCCAAGCAAACTACGAGCAGTACTTC.

V is TRBV20-1 and J is TRBJ2-2, with D possibly being TRBD2 (5 bases). From germline, CDR1 is DFQATT and CDR2 SNEGSKA (reference sequence). Trimming took 1 base from V and 6 from J, leaving 15 bases between them. The CDR3 is made up of 15 amino acids. In DNA form, the CDR3 reads TGCAGTGCTAGAGGGGGAGTTGAGGTCCCCGGGGAGCTGTTTTTT. This codes for CSARGGVEVPGELFF.

This clonotype was recorded many times. The chain is built from TRBV12-3 or TRBV12-4 and TRBJ2-5, with TRBD2 matching over 8 bases. V was clipped by 5 bases and J by 5 bases; unmatched bases: 10. This CDR3 has 15 residues. The CDR3 loop is CASSLLAGSAETQYF. The CDR3 DNA follows: TGTGCCAGCAGTCTATTAGCGGGGAGCGCGGAGACCCAGTACTTC.

This clonotype was counted ten times or more. V gene TRBV6-1 combines with J gene TRBJ2-3; 12 nucleotides align to TRBD2. Germline lookup yields CDR1 MNHNS and CDR2 SASEGT. J lost 6 bases, V lost 4 bases, and 8 bases had no gene match. This CDR3 has 16 residues. The CDR3 is CASSGSGTSGYDTQYF. The DNA of the CDR3 is TGTGCCAGCAGTGGTTCCGGGACTAGCGGGTATGATACGCAGTATTTT.

This clonotype has at least ten counts. The gene calls are TRBV9 and TRBJ1-1; 8 positions agree with TRBD1. CDR1 and CDR2 (germline): SGDLS, YYNGEE. Germline trimming cut 3 bases from V and 1 base from J; bases unmatched to any gene: 2. This CDR3 has 14 amino acids. The CDR3 DNA is TGTGCCAGCAGCGCCGGACAGGGGAACACTGAAGCTTTCTTT. Translating it yields CASSAGQGNTEAFF.

This clonotype was counted ten times or more. The genes are TRBV7-3 and TRBJ2-3; 14 positions agree with TRBD2. The ends lost 5 bases at V and 1 base at J; junction bases unmatched: 8. The CDR3 totals 18 residues. Germline V gene data show CDR1 as SGHTA and CDR2 as FQGTGA. CDR3 sequence (DNA): TGTGCCAGCAGCCCCGGGACTAGCGGGAGTCTGGGCACAGATACGCAGTATTTT. As protein: CASSPGTSGSLGTDTQYF.

This clonotype was recorded at least ten times. This CDR3 is CAISESEGGYTF. The CDR3 DNA follows: TGTGCCATCAGTGAGTCGGAGGGAGGCTACACCTTC. The chain combines TRBV10-3 with TRBJ1-2; no firm D call. The V gene's germline CDR1 is ENHRY and CDR2 SYGVKD. The CDR3 runs 12 residues. V was shortened by 0 bases and J by 8 bases, with 7 bases between the two germline ends.

The rearrangement uses TRBV9 and TRBJ1-6; D ambiguous. The length of the CDR3 is 15 residues. V lost 0 bases and J 10 bases, leaving 14 bases between the germline ends. Germline V gives CDR1 SGDLS, CDR2 YYNGEE. As DNA, the CDR3 is TGTGCCAGCAGCGTAGAGGAAACTGCAGGCTCACCCCTCCACTTT. It yields the protein CASSVEETAGSPLHF.

This clonotype was seen only a few times. This chain connects TRBV5-6 to TRBJ1-4; D may be TRBD1 (6 bases). V was pared by 1 base and J by 10 bases, with 14 bases between. This CDR3 has 14 residues. Looked up from germline, CDR1 is SGHDT and CDR2 is YYEEEE. The CDR3 loop reads CASSLRGAGRKLFF. Written as DNA, the CDR3 is TGTGCCAGCAGCTTGCGGGGGGCAGGCCGAAAACTGTTTTTT.

This clonotype was observed a few times. The CDR3 sequence is CASSRVVGWNQPQHF. CDR3 nucleotides: TGTGCCAGCAGCCGGGTGGTAGGGTGGAATCAGCCCCAGCATTTT. This chain joins TRBV27 and TRBJ1-5, with unresolved D. The CDR3 extends over 15 amino acids. Germline V CDR1 and CDR2: MNHEY, SMNVEV (reference sequence). Trimming removed 6 bases at V and 4 bases at J, with 16 bases between.

This clonotype came up many times. The J gene is TRBJ2-1, the V gene TRBV12-3 or TRBV12-4; TRBD2 agrees at 8 bases. CDR3 length equals 15 residues. The trim removed 6 bases at V and 6 bases at J, leaving 10 bases unmatched. The CDR3 region is CASRRAAGGGNEQFF. CDR3 sequence (DNA): TGTGCCAGCAGACGGGCCGCGGGAGGAGGCAATGAGCAGTTCTTC.

The chain combines TRBV6-5 with TRBJ1-1; 9 bases match TRBD1. The CDR3 is 17 residues long. J gave up 3 bases and V 2 bases, and 10 bases lay outside the gene matches. Germline V gene lookup returns CDR1 MNHEY and CDR2 SVGAGI. The CDR3 coding sequence is TGTGCCAGCAGTTACCGAAAAACAGGGGGCCAGTACACTGAAGCTTTCTTT. Its translation is CASSYRKTGGQYTEAFF.

A single count supports this clonotype. The rearrangement links TRBV19 to TRBJ1-2; possible D gene TRBD1, 5 bases. The V and J ends lost 5 bases and 8 bases respectively, with 21 bases between them. CDR3 length: 15 amino acids. Germline values: CDR1 LNHDA, CDR2 SQIVND (reference sequence). The CDR3 protein is CASSPLIGQSDGYTF. DNA for the CDR3: TGTGCCAGTAGTCCACTAATAGGACAATCGGACGGCTACACCTTC.